The 7 T cell receptor beta chains reported below all come from one sample, sequenced in a study of blood T cell repertoires in COVID-19. Repertoires were generated with immunoSEQ multiplex PCR, while TCRdb's copy carries only in-frame clones and drops some. The data contain about 190,000 clones, around 80% of them singletons. The sample taken for sequencing was peripheral blood. These receptors originate from a woman of 80 years or more with active or convalescent COVID-19.

The rearrangement links TRBV5-6 to TRBJ2-7, with 9 positions matching TRBD2. The CDR3 loop spans 15 amino acids. Germline CDR1 and CDR2: SGHDT and YYEEEE. V shed 5 bases, J shed 0 bases, and the junction held 6 bases outside the gene matches. DNA for the CDR3: TGTGCCAGCAGGTTGACTAGCGGAACCTCCTACGAGCAGTACTTC. As protein: CASRLTSGTSYEQYF.

This clone was found a few times. The gene calls are TRBV10-3 and TRBJ1-1; D is perhaps TRBD1 (5 bases). The CDR3 totals 14 residues. Trimming shortened V by 8 bases and J by 1 base, and 14 bases separated the two germline ends. Germline CDR1 reads ENHRY; CDR2 reads SYGVKD. The CDR3 bases are TGTGCCATCGTTAGCTCAACAGGGAACACTGAAGCTTTCTTT. Translating it yields CAIVSSTGNTEAFF.

This clone was observed a handful of times. J is TRBJ2-7 and V is TRBV10-2, with 7 bases fitting TRBD2. The trim removed 7 bases at V and 3 bases at J, leaving 3 bases unmatched. The CDR3 length is 12 residues. The germline gives CDR1 WSHSY, CDR2 SAAADI. The CDR3 sequence: CASIAGDYEQYF. The CDR3 region has the DNA TGCGCCAGCATTGCGGGGGACTACGAGCAGTACTTC.

CDR3 amino acids: CASSPPSGQVYGYTF. In DNA form, the CDR3 reads TGTGCCAGCTCACCACCCTCGGGACAGGTCTATGGCTACACCTTC. The rearrangement uses TRBV18 and TRBJ1-2; 8 nucleotides line up with TRBD1. Unmatched junction bases numbered 4, after V lost 0 bases and J lost 4 bases. This CDR3 has 15 residues. The germline V gene has CDR1 KGHSH and CDR2 LQKENI.

V is TRBV13 and J is TRBJ2-7; D not resolved. Germline assignment: CDR1 PRHDT and CDR2 FYEKMQ (reference sequence). This CDR3 is 17 amino acids long. The germline V and J ends were trimmed by 3 bases and 5 bases, with 23 bases remaining between them. Here the CDR3 DNA reads TGTGCCAGCAGCTTCAGACCCGACTTTATGTCGGCGGACGAGCAGTACTTC. Translation gives CASSFRPDFMSADEQYF. Variable domain in full (rest from reference TRBV13 and TRBJ2-7): AAGVIQSPRHLIKEKRETATLKCYPIPRHDTVYWYQQGPGQDPQFLISFYEKMQSDKGSIPDRFSAQQFSDYHSELNMSSLELGDSALYFCASSFRPDFMSADEQYFGPGTRLTVT.

The gene calls are TRBV9 and TRBJ1-3; no clear D gene. Germline V gene sequence: CDR1 SGDLS, CDR2 YYNGEE. The CDR3 sequence is 15 residues long. Trimming left V 1 base short and J 0 bases short, with 8 bases between. In DNA form, the CDR3 reads TGTGCCAGCAGCGTAATCGGGTCCTCTGGAAACACCATATATTTT. Protein product: CASSVIGSSGNTIYF.

The V and J genes are TRBV6-6 and TRBJ2-5; TRBD1 matches 12 bases. The J segment lost 4 bases and the V segment lost 2 bases, leaving 5 bases of the junction unmatched. The CDR3 runs 16 residues. The germline gives CDR1 MNHNY, CDR2 SVGAGI (reference sequence). The CDR3: CASSYHGTGGGETQYF. CDR3 DNA sequence: TGTGCCAGCAGTTACCACGGGACAGGGGGCGGAGAGACCCAGTACTTC.